One and the same sample provided the 16 T cell receptor beta chains below, sequenced in a study of cytomegalovirus exposure and HLA in healthy donors. The assay was immunoSEQ multiplex PCR, and TCRdb's table has in-frame clones only and misses some. The sample yields about 110,000 clones, roughly nine tenths seen once. The sample was PBMCs. The receptor set was obtained from a woman aged 18 to 35 in good health and CMV-seropositive.

This sequence joins TRBV19 and TRBJ2-1, with D possibly being TRBD2 (6 bases). This CDR3 contains 13 residues. The V gene lost 3 bases and the J gene lost 7 bases, with 10 bases spanning the gap. Per germline, CDR1 LNHDA and CDR2 SQIVND (reference sequence). DNA of the CDR3: TGTGCCAGTAGTATTATTGCGGGGAATGAGCAGTTCTTC. It specifies CASSIIAGNEQFF.

This chain connects TRBV7-9 to TRBJ1-1; 11 nucleotides line up with TRBD1. The CDR3 contains 15 residues. Trimming cost V 3 bases and J 6 bases; bases outside gene matches: 6. Per the germline V gene, CDR1 is SEHNR and CDR2 is FQNEAQ (reference sequence). The CDR3 reads CASSFSGQGVPEAFF. The CDR3 region has the DNA TGTGCCAGCAGCTTTTCGGGACAGGGGGTCCCTGAAGCTTTCTTT. The full variable domain, completed using reference TRBV7-9 and TRBJ1-1, is DTGVSQNPRHKITKRGQNVTFRCDPISEHNRLYWYRQTLGQGPEFLTYFQNEAQLEKSRLLSDRFSAERPKGSFSTLEIQRTEQGDSAMYLCASSFSGQGVPEAFFGQGTRLTVV.

The rearrangement uses TRBV21-1 and TRBJ1-4. TRBV21-1 is an annotated pseudogene. The CDR3 runs to 15 residues. CDR3 residues: CASSDCPAANEKLFF. Written as DNA, the CDR3 is TGTGCCAGCAGCGATTGCCCAGCGGCTAATGAAAAACTGTTTTTT.

The chain has TRBV19 and TRBJ1-2; D gene ambiguous. Germline lookup yields CDR1 LNHDA and CDR2 SQIVND (reference sequence). V shed 4 bases and J shed 4 bases, with 7 bases lying between them. The CDR3 contains 12 residues. The CDR3 sequence is CASSKPVYGYTF. CDR3 bases: TGTGCCAGTAGTAAGCCGGTCTATGGCTACACCTTC.

The genes are TRBV11-2 and TRBJ2-1, with 9 bases that match TRBD2. Unmatched junction bases numbered 5, after V lost 5 bases and J lost 0 bases. Germline V CDR1 and CDR2: SGHAT, FQNNGV. This CDR3 is built from 16 residues. The CDR3 reads CASSRSGGSSYNEQFF. The DNA for the CDR3 is TGTGCCAGCAGCCGAAGCGGGGGGAGCTCCTACAATGAGCAGTTCTTC. Full variable domain (remainder filled in from reference TRBV11-2 and TRBJ2-1): EAGVAQSPRYKIIEKRQSVAFWCNPISGHATLYWYQQILGQGPKLLIQFQNNGVVDDSQLPKDRFSAERLKGVDSTLKIQPAKLEDSAVYLCASSRSGGSSYNEQFFGPGTRLTVL.

The count of this clone is one. The chain couples TRBV6-1 to TRBJ2-4, with 7 bases identical to TRBD1. The CDR3 consists of 17 residues. J gave up 2 bases and V 2 bases, and 9 bases lay outside the gene matches. CDR1 and CDR2 from the germline V gene are MNHNS and SASEGT. The CDR3 sequence: CASSERKTGFSKNIQYF. CDR3 bases: TGTGCCAGCAGTGAACGAAAGACAGGGTTCTCCAAAAACATTCAGTACTTC.

The CDR3 here is CASSFGQGGYEQYF. DNA of the CDR3: TGTGCCAGTTCGTTCGGCCAGGGAGGCTACGAGCAGTACTTC. This chain uses TRBV19 with TRBJ2-7; maybe TRBD2 (6 bases). The V gene lost 8 bases and the J gene lost 3 bases, with 17 bases spanning the gap. This CDR3 has 14 amino acids. Germline-derived CDR1 and CDR2 are LNHDA and SQIVND (reference sequence).

This chain joins TRBV5-6 and TRBJ1-1, with a tentative D call TRBD1 (6 bases). CDR1 is SGHDT, CDR2 YYEEEE, per germline. Deletions cut 4 bases from V and 1 base from J, with 8 bases between. There are 13 residues in the CDR3. The CDR3 nucleotides read TGTGCCAGCAGCGAGGACAGGAACACTGAAGCTTTCTTT. This sequence encodes CASSEDRNTEAFF.

The V and J genes are TRBV28 and TRBJ1-2; tentative D call: TRBD1 (6 bases). Deletions cut 1 base from V and 5 bases from J, with 11 bases between. This CDR3 region has 14 residues. Per the germline V gene, CDR1 is MDHEN and CDR2 is SYDVKM. The CDR3 DNA reads TGTGCCAGCAGTTTATACCCCACAGGGTATGGCTACACCTTC. Residues: CASSLYPTGYGYTF.

The chain links TRBV11-2 to TRBJ1-5; D unresolved. V shed 0 bases and J shed 2 bases, with 5 bases lying between them. From germline, CDR1 is SGHAT and CDR2 FQNNGV. The CDR3 is 14 residues long. CDR3 sequence reads: CASSLDQGNQPQHF. CDR3 in DNA: TGTGCCAGCAGCTTAGACCAGGGCAATCAGCCCCAGCATTTT.

The chain carries TRBV28 and TRBJ2-7; the D gene is possibly TRBD1 (6 bases). The CDR3 extends over 14 amino acids. CDR1 and CDR2 from the germline V gene are MDHEN and SYDVKM. Trimming removed 7 bases at V and 0 bases at J, with 13 bases between. The CDR3 DNA is TGTGCCAGCAACCCCAGGGGAAGCTCCTACGAGCAGTACTTC. Its translation is CASNPRGSSYEQYF. The full variable domain, with the rest looked up from reference TRBV28 and TRBJ2-7, is DVKVTQSSRYLVKRTGEKVFLECVQDMDHENMFWYRQDPGLGLRLIYFSYDVKMKEKGDIPEGYSVSREKKERFSLILESASTNQTSMYLCASNPRGSSYEQYFGPGTRLTVT.

This chain joins TRBV10-3 and TRBJ1-2; 12 nucleotides agree with TRBD1. V trimming: 3 bases; J trimming: 7 bases; junction bases outside the gene matches: 6. CDR3 length: 15 residues. CDR1 and CDR2 from the germline V gene are ENHRY and SYGVKD. In nucleotides, the CDR3 is TGTGCCATCAGTGAAGGGGGGACAGGGGGCGTTGGCTACACCTTC. Translation gives CAISEGGTGGVGYTF.

The table lists this clone with a few counts. The chain recombines TRBV10-3 with TRBJ2-7, with D unresolved. Germline V CDR1 and CDR2: ENHRY, SYGVKD. With 5 bases removed from V and 3 bases from J, the gap between germline ends came to 8 bases. This CDR3 spans 12 amino acids. As DNA, the CDR3 is TGTGCCATCAGTCCTAGAGACTACGAGCAGTACTTC. Its translation is CAISPRDYEQYF.

This clone was counted a single time. J is TRBJ2-2 and V is TRBV6-5; maybe TRBD2 (5 bases). Trimming took off 6 bases at V and 1 base at J, with 12 bases between the two ends. The germline V gene encodes CDR1 MNHEY and CDR2 SVGAGI. This CDR3 contains 15 residues. CDR3 in amino acids: CASRTRERNTGELFF. CDR3 nucleotides: TGTGCCAGCAGAACGAGGGAGAGGAACACCGGGGAGCTGTTTTTT.

The J gene is TRBJ2-3, the V gene TRBV28; 11 bases agree with TRBD2. The CDR3 runs 16 residues. Germline V gene data show CDR1 as MDHEN and CDR2 as SYDVKM. V lost 7 bases and J lost 8; bases outside the gene matches: 14. The CDR3 here is CASTVAGGLLDRTQYF. The CDR3 DNA reads TGTGCCAGCACTGTAGCGGGGGGGCTTCTAGATCGTACGCAGTATTTT.

This chain connects TRBV13 to TRBJ2-1; D might be TRBD1 (6 bases). CDR1 and CDR2 (germline): PRHDT, FYEKMQ (reference sequence). CDR3 length: 16 residues. The V gene lost 4 bases and the J gene lost 6 bases, with 19 bases spanning the gap. The CDR3 loop is CASSSRTDRYSNEQFF. CDR3 in DNA: TGTGCCAGCAGCTCCCGGACAGACCGGTACTCCAATGAGCAGTTCTTC.